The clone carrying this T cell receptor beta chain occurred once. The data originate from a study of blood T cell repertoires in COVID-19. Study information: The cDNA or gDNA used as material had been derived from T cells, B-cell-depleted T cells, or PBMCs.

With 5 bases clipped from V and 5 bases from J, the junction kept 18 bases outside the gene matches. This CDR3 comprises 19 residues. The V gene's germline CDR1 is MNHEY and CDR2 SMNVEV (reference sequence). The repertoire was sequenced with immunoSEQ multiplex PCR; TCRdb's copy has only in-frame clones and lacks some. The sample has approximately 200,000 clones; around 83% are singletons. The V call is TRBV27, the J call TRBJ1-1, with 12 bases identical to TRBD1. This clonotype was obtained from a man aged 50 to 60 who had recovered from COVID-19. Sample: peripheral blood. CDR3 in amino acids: CASSRPGAGTGGGWTEAFF. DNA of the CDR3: TGTGCCAGCAGTCGACCCGGGGCCGGGACAGGGGGCGGATGGACTGAAGCTTTCTTT.